Below are 28 T cell receptor beta chains sequenced from a single sample in a study of blood T cell repertoires in COVID-19. This table comes from immunoSEQ multiplex PCR, and its TCRdb copy is limited to in-frame clones, with some not included. Here the sample spans some 330,000 clones, 80% to 95% being singletons. Source material: PBMCs or T cells enriched from blood (not recorded which). The source is a woman in her twenties or thirties who had recovered from COVID-19.

The rearrangement links TRBV5-1 to TRBJ2-7; 9 bases are shared with TRBD1. With 6 bases clipped from V and 5 bases from J, the junction kept 9 bases outside the gene matches. CDR1 SGHRS and CDR2 YFSETQ come from the germline V gene. The CDR3 consists of 14 residues. This CDR3 is CASKGTGITNEQYF. Here the CDR3 DNA reads TGCGCCAGCAAAGGGACAGGGATAACGAACGAGCAGTACTTC.

The chain has TRBV18 and TRBJ2-3; TRBD2 agrees at 7 bases. The V gene's germline CDR1 is KGHSH and CDR2 LQKENI. V lost 3 bases and J lost 6; bases outside the gene matches: 6. The CDR3 runs 14 residues. Here the CDR3 DNA reads TGTGCCAGCTCACCCCCCCGACTAGCCGATACGCAGTATTTT. Its translation: CASSPPRLADTQYF.

The chain couples TRBV7-4 to TRBJ1-3; no reliable D call. V was trimmed by 0 bases and J by 2 bases, leaving 8 bases between them. This CDR3 is built from 15 residues. Per the germline V gene, CDR1 is SGHVT and CDR2 is SQSDAQ. The CDR3, as DNA: TGTGCCAGCAGCTTAGCCAGGTCGGCTGGAAACACCATATATTTT. Amino acid sequence: CASSLARSAGNTIYF.

The chain is built from TRBV7-6 and TRBJ2-2; weak D call: TRBD1 (5 bases). The germline V gene has CDR1 SGHVS and CDR2 FNYEAQ. Trimming took 2 bases from V and 0 from J, leaving 10 bases between them. The CDR3 totals 16 residues. This chain's CDR3 is CASSLFDSANTGELFF. DNA of the CDR3: TGTGCCAGCAGCTTATTCGACAGTGCGAACACCGGGGAGCTGTTTTTT.

This rearrangement joins TRBV6-1 to TRBJ2-4; TRBD1 is a possible D gene (6 bases). V lost 2 bases, J lost 7 bases, and 9 bases lay in between. This CDR3 has 13 amino acids. Germline V lookup: CDR1 MNHNS, CDR2 SASEGT. CDR3 residues: CASSETQGNIQYF. CDR3 sequence (DNA): TGTGCCAGCAGTGAAACCCAGGGGAACATTCAGTACTTC.

The chain carries TRBV11-3 and TRBJ2-3, with 7 nucleotides matching TRBD2. This CDR3 comprises 15 residues. Germline loops: CDR1 SGHNT, CDR2 YENEEA. The junction had 8 bases not matched to a gene; V was cut back by 6 bases and J by 2 bases. CDR3 protein: CASSEGGMTTDTQYF. CDR3 nucleotides: TGTGCCAGCAGTGAGGGAGGGATGACCACAGATACGCAGTATTTT.

The chain has TRBV28 and TRBJ1-6; D call uncertain. Looked up from germline, CDR1 is MDHEN and CDR2 is SYDVKM. Trimming cost V 8 bases and J 0 bases, with 8 bases left between them. This CDR3 comprises 14 residues. In nucleotides, the CDR3 is TGTGCCAGCGACTTTAGCTCCTATAATTCACCCCTCCACTTT. This sequence encodes CASDFSSYNSPLHF.

This clone was detected a few times. Other DNA sequences within the sample encode an identical CDR3. The chain combines TRBV5-1 with TRBJ1-1, with D possibly being TRBD1 (5 bases). The germline gives CDR1 SGHRS, CDR2 YFSETQ. The CDR3 runs to 14 residues. Trimming took 4 bases from V and 2 from J, leaving 12 bases between them. The chain's CDR3 is CASSPQGANTEAFF. The CDR3 nucleotides are TGCGCCAGCAGCCCTCAGGGCGCAAACACTGAAGCTTTCTTT.

The chain is built from TRBV27 and TRBJ2-3; 7 positions agree with TRBD1. V was pared by 6 bases and J by 3 bases, with 12 bases of the junction left unmatched. The CDR3 contains 16 residues. Germline V gene data show CDR1 as MNHEY and CDR2 as SMNVEV (reference sequence). The CDR3 region is CASRVTGVLETDTQYF. The DNA of the CDR3 is TGTGCCAGCAGGGTTACAGGGGTGTTGGAGACAGATACGCAGTATTTT.

CDR3 nucleotide sequence: TGTGCCAGCAGTTCGGCAGCGACAGGCTCGGAGGGCTACACCTTC. This translates into CASSSAATGSEGYTF. The J gene is TRBJ1-2, the V gene TRBV28, with D perhaps matching TRBD1 (6 bases). The CDR3 extends over 15 amino acids. Germline-derived CDR1 and CDR2 are MDHEN and SYDVKM. V lost 4 bases to trimming and J lost 8 bases, with 20 bases between them.

This clone was seen a single time. The chain has TRBV20-1 and TRBJ2-7; D unclear. The CDR3 consists of 11 residues. CDR1 is DFQATT, CDR2 SNEGSKA, per germline (reference sequence). In DNA form, the CDR3 reads TGCAGCCCGCGGCCCCACTACGAGCAGTACTTC. It specifies CSPRPHYEQYF.

The J gene is TRBJ2-3, the V gene TRBV7-9; maybe TRBD1 (5 bases). The CDR3 is 14 residues long. Germline V lookup: CDR1 SEHNR, CDR2 FQNEAQ (reference sequence). Between the trimmed V and J ends, which lost 5 bases and 2 bases, there was a span of 11 bases. The CDR3 DNA reads as TGTGCCAGCAGCCGACAGCAGTACACAGATACGCAGTATTTT. The encoded protein is CASSRQQYTDTQYF.

The chain joins TRBV18 to TRBJ1-1; 8 bases match TRBD1. The CDR3 has 14 amino acids. The V segment lost 6 bases and the J segment 1 base; nucleotides outside the gene matches: 4. Germline V lookup: CDR1 KGHSH, CDR2 LQKENI. DNA of the CDR3: TGTGCCAGCTCCCAGGGGGCGGGGAACACTGAAGCTTTCTTT. Its protein product is CASSQGAGNTEAFF. The whole variable domain, remainder taken from reference TRBV18 and TRBJ1-1, is NAGVMQNPRHLVRRRGQEARLRCSPMKGHSHVYWYRQLPEEGLKFMVYLQKENIIDESGMPKERFSAEFPKEGPSILRIQQVVRGDSAAYFCASSQGAGNTEAFFGQGTRLTVV.

The chain is built from TRBV19 and TRBJ2-1; tentatively, D is TRBD2 (6 bases). The length of the CDR3 is 15 residues. V was pared by 3 bases and J by 3 bases, with 12 bases between. Germline values: CDR1 LNHDA, CDR2 SQIVND (reference sequence). The CDR3 reads CASSMGVAVYNEQFF. The DNA of the CDR3 is TGTGCCAGTAGTATGGGGGTAGCGGTCTACAATGAGCAGTTCTTC.

The chain combines TRBV30 with TRBJ1-6, with D unresolved. The germline V gene encodes CDR1 GTSNPN and CDR2 SVGIG (reference sequence). The CDR3 loop spans 16 amino acids. The V end was cut by 2 bases, the J end by 5 bases, with 16 bases between. CDR3 nucleotides: TGTGCCTGGAGTCAACGCGGTCCTACCAATAATTCACCCCTCCACTTT. This encodes CAWSQRGPTNNSPLHF.

The rearrangement joins TRBV30 to TRBJ1-1, with TRBD1 matching over 9 bases. The CDR3 contains 17 residues. CDR1 and CDR2 (germline): GTSNPN, SVGIG (reference sequence). V trimming: 3 bases; J trimming: 2 bases; junction bases outside the gene matches: 13. The CDR3: CAWSATRTGDPNTEAFF. CDR3 in DNA: TGTGCCTGGAGCGCCACGAGGACAGGGGACCCCAACACTGAAGCTTTCTTT.

This clone was seen a handful of times. At the DNA level, this CDR3 is encoded by other sequences in the same sample as well. The V and J genes are TRBV7-3 and TRBJ1-1; tentative D call: TRBD1 (5 bases). This CDR3 region has 13 residues. Germline CDR1 SGHTA, CDR2 FQGTGA. The V end was cut by 2 bases, the J end by 1 base, with 5 bases between. The CDR3 region is CASSLDRNTEAFF. CDR3 nucleotide sequence: TGTGCCAGCAGCTTAGACAGGAACACTGAAGCTTTCTTT.

The rearrangement links TRBV5-4 to TRBJ1-1; tentative D call: TRBD1 (5 bases). This CDR3 has 14 residues. The germline V and J ends were trimmed by 5 bases and 4 bases, with 15 bases remaining between them. Looked up from germline, CDR1 is SGHNT and CDR2 is YYREEE (reference sequence). Here the CDR3 reads CASSPDTIGTEAFF. The CDR3 DNA is TGTGCCAGCAGTCCGGACACGATCGGCACTGAAGCTTTCTTT. The whole variable domain, remainder taken from reference TRBV5-4 and TRBJ1-1, is ETGVTQSPTHLIKTRGQQVTLRCSSQSGHNTVSWYQQALGQGPQFIFQYYREEENGRGNFPPRFSGLQFPNYSSELNVNALELDDSALYLCASSPDTIGTEAFFGQGTRLTVV.

The chain couples TRBV7-8 to TRBJ1-1, with D perhaps TRBD1 (6 bases). V lost 4 bases to trimming and J lost 10 bases, with 13 bases between them. The CDR3 has 12 amino acids. Germline V gene lookup returns CDR1 SGHVS and CDR2 FQNEAQ. The CDR3 coding sequence is TGTGCCAGCAGCTCCCTGGAACAGGGAGCTTTCTTT. It is translated as CASSSLEQGAFF.

The chain links TRBV28 to TRBJ2-5, with D maybe TRBD1 (6 bases). Per the germline V gene, CDR1 is MDHEN and CDR2 is SYDVKM. The V end lost 10 bases, the J end lost 2 bases, and 14 bases lay between the germline ends. There are 13 residues in the CDR3. The CDR3 spells CATRRDTQETQYF. CDR3 DNA sequence: TGTGCCACCCGCCGGGACACACAAGAGACCCAGTACTTC.

The chain couples TRBV4-1 to TRBJ1-2; no clear D. The V and J ends lost 0 bases and 6 bases respectively, with 17 bases between them. This CDR3 has 16 residues. Per germline, CDR1 MGHRA and CDR2 YSYEKL. Here the CDR3 DNA reads TGCGCCAGCAGCCAAGATTCGTCGGGGAGGGTTGATGGCTACACCTTC. This gives the protein CASSQDSSGRVDGYTF.

In regard to this clone: In the same sample, other DNA sequences code for this CDR3. V and J are TRBV28 and TRBJ1-3; 8 nucleotides match TRBD1. Germline assignment: CDR1 MDHEN and CDR2 SYDVKM. This CDR3 is 14 amino acids long. After removal of 4 bases from V and 4 bases from J, the junction contained 3 bases not matched to a gene. For the CDR3, the DNA is TGTGCCAGCAGTTCGGGACAGGCCGGAAACACCATATATTTT. Its protein is CASSSGQAGNTIYF.

A single count supports this clone. The genes are TRBV6-5 and TRBJ2-2; TRBD2 is a possible D gene (5 bases). V was cut by 3 bases and J by 5 bases, with 16 bases left in between. This CDR3 has 16 residues. Germline loops: CDR1 MNHEY, CDR2 SVGAGI. The CDR3 protein is CASSYRAFSGTGELFF. The CDR3 DNA sequence: TGTGCCAGCAGTTATCGGGCGTTCTCGGGGACCGGGGAGCTGTTTTTT.

This clone was observed once. The chain has TRBV28 and TRBJ2-3; 13 bases map to TRBD2. This CDR3 is built from 16 residues. Per the germline V gene, CDR1 is MDHEN and CDR2 is SYDVKM. V was pared by 2 bases and J by 3 bases, with 2 bases of the junction left unmatched. CDR3 loop: CASSLETSGGTDTQYF. The CDR3 DNA reads as TGTGCCAGCAGTTTAGAGACTAGCGGGGGGACAGATACGCAGTATTTT.

CDR3 in amino acids: CASSQDIGRDLAKNIQYF. In nucleotides, the CDR3 is TGTGCCAGCAGCCAAGATATTGGGCGAGACCTAGCCAAAAACATTCAGTACTTC. The gene calls are TRBV4-2 and TRBJ2-4; D not resolved. Germline lookup yields CDR1 LGHNA and CDR2 YNFKEQ. The CDR3 loop spans 18 amino acids. V lost 0 bases, J lost 0 bases, and 15 bases lay in between.

The chain has TRBV12-3 or TRBV12-4 and TRBJ1-1; D remains unclear. Trimming cost V 3 bases and J 1 base, with 6 bases left between them. CDR3 length: 13 amino acids. CDR3 DNA sequence: TGTGCCAGCAGTTTCTCAGAGAACACTGAAGCTTTCTTT. The encoded protein is CASSFSENTEAFF.

Turning to this clone: At the DNA level, this CDR3 is encoded by other sequences in the same sample as well. The chain uses TRBV27 and TRBJ2-7; 9 nucleotides align to TRBD2. Germline V CDR1 and CDR2: MNHEY, SMNVEV (reference sequence). The CDR3 sequence is 14 residues long. V was pared by 5 bases and J by 1 base, with 3 bases of the junction left unmatched. The CDR3 coding sequence is TGTGCCAGCAGTCTTAGCGGGGGTTCCTACGAGCAGTACTTC. Encoded protein: CASSLSGGSYEQYF.

V usage is TRBV2 and J usage is TRBJ2-7, with D possibly being TRBD2 (6 bases). V was clipped by 8 bases and J by 0 bases, with 11 bases between them. CDR1 and CDR2 (germline): SNHLY, FYNNEI. There are 13 residues in the CDR3. The CDR3 coding sequence is TGTGCCAGCGGCCGGGACTTCTCCTACGAGCAGTACTTC. This encodes CASGRDFSYEQYF. The variable domain in full, with the rest retrieved from reference TRBV2 and TRBJ2-7, is EPEVTQTPSHQVTQMGQEVILRCVPISNHLYFYWYRQILGQKVEFLVSFYNNEISEKSEIFDDQFSVERPDGSNFTLKIRSTKLEDSAMYFCASGRDFSYEQYFGPGTRLTVT.